The rows below give T cell receptor beta chains drawn from one sample of a study of blood T cell repertoires in COVID-19. Clones were read by immunoSEQ multiplex PCR, and TCRdb kept only the in-frame ones, dropping some. The repertoire consists of about 220,000 clones, with 88% occurring once and the leading ten covering more than 2.5%. Sequencing was performed on PBMCs or T cells enriched from blood (not recorded which). Receptors were obtained from a woman aged 25 to 39 who had recovered from COVID-19. The CDR3 runs from the conserved cysteine through the conserved F or W. Each record gives: J gene, D gene, clone size, V gene, CDR3 DNA, CDR3 protein. A D gene is named only where the DNA matches it firmly. Rows may omit the clone size; those that give it use once, few, many or a size class.

j_gene: TRBJ1-6
d_gene: TRBD1
abundance: -
v_gene: TRBV7-9
CDR3nt: TGTGCCAGCAGCTTAATGTCTCTGGGGACAGTCAATTCACCCCTCCACTTT
CDR3aa: CASSLMSLGTVNSPLHF

j_gene: TRBJ2-1
d_gene: TRBD2
abundance: -
v_gene: TRBV4-1
CDR3nt: TGCGCCAGCAGCACCCCTTCGGGGCGGGGGAACTACAATGAGCAGTTCTTC
CDR3aa: CASSTPSGRGNYNEQFF

j_gene: TRBJ1-4
d_gene: -
abundance: once
v_gene: TRBV7-9
CDR3nt: TGTGCCAGCAGCTCACAGGGATATGAAAAACTGTTTTTT
CDR3aa: CASSSQGYEKLFF

j_gene: TRBJ1-6
d_gene: -
abundance: once
v_gene: TRBV14
CDR3nt: TGTGCCAGCAGCCAAGATTTGCCAGGGTTCAATTCACCCCTCCACTTT
CDR3aa: CASSQDLPGFNSPLHF

j_gene: TRBJ1-1
d_gene: -
abundance: -
v_gene: TRBV21-1
CDR3nt: TGTGCCAGCAGCAAAGTGGAGGGGGCGAGGGGCACTGAAGCTTTCTTT
CDR3aa: CASSKVEGARGTEAFF

j_gene: TRBJ2-3
d_gene: -
abundance: -
v_gene: TRBV4-2
CDR3nt: TGTGCCAGCAGCCAAGAAGGGGTCCCGGATCGGGATACGCAGTATTTT
CDR3aa: CASSQEGVPDRDTQYF

j_gene: TRBJ2-1
d_gene: TRBD1
abundance: -
v_gene: TRBV4-3
CDR3nt: TGCGCCAGCAGCCAAGAGACAGGGCCCTACAATGAGCAGTTCTTC
CDR3aa: CASSQETGPYNEQFF

j_gene: TRBJ1-1
d_gene: TRBD1
abundance: -
v_gene: TRBV9
CDR3nt: TGTGCCAGCAGCCTGGGACAGGTGGACACTGAAGCTTTCTTT
CDR3aa: CASSLGQVDTEAFF

j_gene: TRBJ2-7
d_gene: TRBD2
abundance: -
v_gene: TRBV20-1
CDR3nt: TGCAGTGCTAGTCTGAGCGGGGCCCCCTACGAGCAGTACTTC
CDR3aa: CSASLSGAPYEQYF

j_gene: TRBJ2-2
d_gene: TRBD2
abundance: once
v_gene: TRBV7-2
CDR3nt: TGTGCCAGCAGCAGACTAGCGGGGGGAACGAACACCGGGGAGCTGTTTTTT
CDR3aa: CASSRLAGGTNTGELFF

j_gene: TRBJ2-5
d_gene: TRBD2
abundance: -
v_gene: TRBV11-2
CDR3nt: TGTGCCAGTAGGCCTTGGCTAGCGGAAGAGACCCAGTACTTC
CDR3aa: CASRPWLAEETQYF

j_gene: TRBJ2-2
d_gene: TRBD2
abundance: -
v_gene: TRBV13
CDR3nt: TGTGCCACCATAGCGGGCCCGAGCACCGGGGAGCTGTTTTTT
CDR3aa: CATIAGPSTGELFF

j_gene: TRBJ2-1
d_gene: -
abundance: -
v_gene: TRBV7-2
CDR3nt: TGTGCCAGCAGCTTACAACTAGCTGCCGTCTTC
CDR3aa: CASSLQLAAVF

j_gene: TRBJ2-7
d_gene: TRBD2
abundance: -
v_gene: TRBV2
CDR3nt: TGTGCCACCATGGGGACTAGGAGTAACGAGCAGTACTTC
CDR3aa: CATMGTRSNEQYF

j_gene: TRBJ2-7
d_gene: TRBD1
abundance: -
v_gene: TRBV9
CDR3nt: TGTGCCAGCAGCGTAGGAGGGACAGGGGGCTCCGAGCAGTACTTC
CDR3aa: CASSVGGTGGSEQYF

j_gene: TRBJ2-7
d_gene: -
abundance: once
v_gene: TRBV5-5
CDR3nt: TGTGCCAGCAGCTCGATCAGGGACGAGCAGTACTTC
CDR3aa: CASSSIRDEQYF

j_gene: TRBJ2-3
d_gene: TRBD1
abundance: -
v_gene: TRBV3-1/TRBV3-2
CDR3nt: TGTGCCAGCAGCTGGGACAGGTCCACCACAGATACGCAGTATTTT
CDR3aa: CASSWDRSTTDTQYF

j_gene: TRBJ1-1
d_gene: -
abundance: once
v_gene: TRBV4-3
CDR3nt: TGCGCCAGCAGCCAAGCAGGAGGGGTGAACACTGAAGCTTTCTTT
CDR3aa: CASSQAGGVNTEAFF

j_gene: TRBJ1-1
d_gene: -
abundance: -
v_gene: TRBV10-3
CDR3nt: TGTGCCATCAGCGATACGACAGGTGAAGCTTTCTTT
CDR3aa: CAISDTTGEAFF

j_gene: TRBJ2-7
d_gene: TRBD1
abundance: -
v_gene: TRBV6-5
CDR3nt: TGTGCCAGCAGTTACTCAAACAGGGGGTCCTACGAGCAGTACTTC
CDR3aa: CASSYSNRGSYEQYF

j_gene: TRBJ1-1
d_gene: -
abundance: -
v_gene: TRBV20-1
CDR3nt: TGCAGTGCTAATTGGCGGTCTGAAGCTTTCTTT
CDR3aa: CSANWRSEAFF

j_gene: TRBJ2-3
d_gene: TRBD2
abundance: -
v_gene: TRBV2
CDR3nt: TGTGCCAGCAGTGACCTAACTAGCGGGGGGACAGATACGCAGTATTTT
CDR3aa: CASSDLTSGGTDTQYF

j_gene: TRBJ2-2
d_gene: -
abundance: -
v_gene: TRBV5-1
CDR3nt: TGCGCCAGCAGCTTGGGACAGAACACCGGGGAGCTGTTTTTT
CDR3aa: CASSLGQNTGELFF

j_gene: TRBJ1-6
d_gene: TRBD1
abundance: -
v_gene: TRBV20-1
CDR3nt: TGCAGTGCTAGTCGGACAGGGTCTGAAAAGGGATCACCCCTCCACTTT
CDR3aa: CSASRTGSEKGSPLHF

j_gene: TRBJ2-7
d_gene: -
abundance: -
v_gene: TRBV29-1
CDR3nt: TGCAGCGTTGAAACGGGTGGCACACCCTACGAGCAGTACTTC
CDR3aa: CSVETGGTPYEQYF

j_gene: TRBJ2-7
d_gene: TRBD2
abundance: -
v_gene: TRBV2
CDR3nt: TGTGCCAGCACCCCGCTAGCGGGCACCTACGAGCAGTACTTC
CDR3aa: CASTPLAGTYEQYF

j_gene: TRBJ1-2
d_gene: TRBD1
abundance: -
v_gene: TRBV7-2
CDR3nt: TGTGCCAGCAGCTTCCCTGGAGGGGGCCCCAGGGGCTACACCTTC
CDR3aa: CASSFPGGGPRGYTF

j_gene: TRBJ1-2
d_gene: -
abundance: -
v_gene: TRBV15
CDR3nt: TGTGCCACCAGCAGAGGTGGGGGGGACTATGGCTACACCTTC
CDR3aa: CATSRGGGDYGYTF

j_gene: TRBJ1-4
d_gene: TRBD1
abundance: -
v_gene: TRBV5-4
CDR3nt: TGTGCCAGCAGCTTGGGAGGTCCGGGACAGGCGCTCTCCGAAAAACTGTTTTTT
CDR3aa: CASSLGGPGQALSEKLFF

j_gene: TRBJ1-4
d_gene: -
abundance: -
v_gene: TRBV19
CDR3nt: TGTGCCAGTAGCGAACAGGGACCAGTCCCCTTTTATAATGAAAAACTGTTTTTT
CDR3aa: CASSEQGPVPFYNEKLFF

j_gene: TRBJ1-2
d_gene: -
abundance: -
v_gene: TRBV6-1
CDR3nt: TGTGCCAGCAGTGAAGATCTTACAGGATCCTATGGCTACACCTTC
CDR3aa: CASSEDLTGSYGYTF

j_gene: TRBJ1-2
d_gene: TRBD1
abundance: -
v_gene: TRBV9
CDR3nt: TGTGCCAGCAGCGGTGGACAGGGGGCCATTGGCTACACCTTC
CDR3aa: CASSGGQGAIGYTF